Sequencing of this TCR beta chain was carried out in a study of CXCR3-negative and CXCR3-positive naive CD8 T cells. Findings and limits, study-wide: Both naive subsets, CXCR3-negative and CXCR3-positive, displayed similar TRBV-TRBJ usage, unlike memory cells. TCR strength was inferred from TRB CDR3 properties, while surface CD5 was comparable between naive subsets.

This CDR3 is 15 amino acids long. The germline CDR1 and CDR2 sequences are MNHEY and SVGEGT. Libraries of TRB cDNA were made by 5' RACE and carried UMIs. Reanalyzing the 5' RACE reads, TCRdb keeps one entry per CDR3 protein, without DNA. This repertoire comprises about 45,000 distinct CDR3 sequences; its ten largest clones make up about 11%. As concerns this clonotype: What it binds is not known.

Sequenced sample: memory CD8+ T cells from blood. The chain joins TRBV6-2 or TRBV6-3 to TRBJ2-3; checking the TCRdb D call of TRBD1 is not possible without DNA. The clonotype was recovered from a human donor in good health. Some clones in this sample may be carry-over from other donors' samples. The CDR3: CASSYSGGGPDTQYF.